One sample yielded the 3 T cell receptor beta chains listed below, sequenced in a study of blood T cell repertoires in COVID-19. Generated by immunoSEQ multiplex PCR, the TCRdb table keeps only in-frame clones and is missing some. The sample yields around 480,000 clones, roughly 90% seen once. The material sequenced was PBMCs or T cells enriched from blood (not recorded which). Source of these receptors: a woman aged 18-29 years who had recovered from COVID-19.

CDR3 nucleotides: TGCGCCAGCAGCTTGAGACAGGGGCGGAACACTGAAGCTTTCTTT. Encoded protein: CASSLRQGRNTEAFF. The V call is TRBV5-1, the J call TRBJ1-1; 8 bases are shared with TRBD1. CDR3 size: 15 residues. J gave up 1 base and V 1 base, and 3 bases lay outside the gene matches. CDR1 and CDR2 from the germline V gene are SGHRS and YFSETQ.

The chain is built from TRBV12-5 and TRBJ1-2; D uncertain. Germline V gene data show CDR1 as LGHNT and CDR2 as FRNRAP. The CDR3 loop spans 13 amino acids. Trimming removed 4 bases at V and 3 bases at J, with 9 bases between. CDR3 residues: CASGSGNHYGYTF. CDR3 in DNA: TGTGCTAGTGGTTCTGGCAACCACTATGGCTACACCTTC.

The chain employs TRBV9 and TRBJ1-2; 9 bases line up with TRBD1. Germline CDR1 SGDLS, CDR2 YYNGEE. V shed 3 bases and J 6 bases; nucleotides not matched to a gene: 6. CDR3 length: 14 amino acids. The CDR3 DNA is TGTGCCAGCAGCGCCGACAGGGGGACGAATGGCTACACCTTC. Protein product: CASSADRGTNGYTF.